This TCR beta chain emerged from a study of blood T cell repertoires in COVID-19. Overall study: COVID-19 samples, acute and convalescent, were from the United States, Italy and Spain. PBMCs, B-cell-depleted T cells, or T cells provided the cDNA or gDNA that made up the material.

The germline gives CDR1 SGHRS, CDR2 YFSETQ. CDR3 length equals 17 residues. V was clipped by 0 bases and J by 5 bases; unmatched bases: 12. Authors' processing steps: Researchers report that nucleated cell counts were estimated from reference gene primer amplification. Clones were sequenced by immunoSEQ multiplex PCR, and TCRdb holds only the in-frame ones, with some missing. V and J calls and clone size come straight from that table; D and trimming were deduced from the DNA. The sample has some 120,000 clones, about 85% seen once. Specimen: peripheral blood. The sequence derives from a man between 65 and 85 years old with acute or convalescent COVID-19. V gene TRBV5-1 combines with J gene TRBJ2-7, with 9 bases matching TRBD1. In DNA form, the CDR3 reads TGCGCCAGCAGCTTGGGCGTACGGGACAGGGTTGAACACGAGCAGTACTTC. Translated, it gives CASSLGVRDRVEHEQYF.